The 8 T cell receptor beta chains below all came from one sample that was sequenced in a study of blood T cells in healthy people across ages. Then a second PCR, running roughly 7 to 11 cycles, was carried out with a sample-barcoded 5' primer and a J-beta primer mix. Each CDR3 protein gets one entry after TCRdb re-called the 5' RACE reads with MiXCR. Here the sample spans about a million distinct CDR3 sequences, roughly 51% being singletons. The sample taken for sequencing was blood. Receptors were obtained from a woman in her sixties in good health.

This clonotype came up a few times. V and J are TRBV5-1 and TRBJ1-2; no clear D. This CDR3 contains 12 residues. Germline assignment: CDR1 SGHRS and CDR2 YFSETQ. The ends were cut back, 4 bases at V and 10 bases at J, with 14 bases in the middle. The CDR3 loop reads CASSLPGPVYTF. CDR3 coding DNA: TGCGCCAGCAGCCTCCCCGGCCCTGTCTACACCTTC. Using reference TRBV5-1 and TRBJ1-2 for the parts outside the CDR3, the full variable domain is KAGVTQTPRYLIKTRGQQVTLSCSPISGHRSVSWYQQTPGQGLQFLFEYFSETQRNKGNFPGRFSGRQFSNSRSEMNVSTLELGDSALYLCASSLPGPVYTFGSGTRLTVV.

This chain connects TRBV5-6 to TRBJ2-5; 11 nucleotides align to TRBD2. CDR3 size: 15 residues. The J segment lost 11 bases and the V segment lost 4 bases, leaving 13 bases of the junction unmatched. Germline V lookup: CDR1 SGHDT, CDR2 YYEEEE. The CDR3 loop is CASSQRHGLAGEQYF. The CDR3, as DNA: TGTGCCAGCAGCCAAAGACACGGACTAGCGGGTGAGCAGTACTTC.

The chain uses TRBV5-6 and TRBJ2-1, with D tentatively TRBD1 (5 bases). The CDR3 contains 16 residues. Deletions cut 0 bases from V and 7 bases from J, with 17 bases between. Germline V gene data show CDR1 as SGHDT and CDR2 as YYEEEE. The CDR3 DNA is TGTGCCAGCAGCTTGGAGGCGGCCCCAGGGCGGAATGAGCAGTTCTTC. It encodes CASSLEAAPGRNEQFF.

V and J are TRBV3-1 and TRBJ2-1; 12 bases fit TRBD2. CDR3 length equals 14 residues. Germline loops: CDR1 LGHDT, CDR2 YNNKEL (reference sequence). J lost 9 bases, V lost 9 bases, and 9 bases had no gene match. CDR3 in amino acids: CASNPSGRGGEQFF. The CDR3 DNA is TGTGCCAGTAACCCTAGCGGGAGGGGGGGTGAGCAGTTCTTC.

This clonotype showed up just a few times. V gene TRBV6-5 combines with J gene TRBJ2-1; 7 nucleotides line up with TRBD1. Germline V lookup: CDR1 MNHEY, CDR2 SVGAGI. The trim removed 6 bases at V and 10 bases at J, leaving 6 bases unmatched. The CDR3 has 12 residues. CDR3 amino acids: CASRPTGAEQFF. In DNA, the CDR3 is TGTGCCAGCAGACCAACAGGGGCAGAGCAGTTCTTC.

The CDR3 loop reads CAVRLAGAQETQYF. The CDR3 DNA sequence: TGTGCCGTAAGACTAGCGGGAGCCCAAGAGACCCAGTACTTC. The chain recombines TRBV30 with TRBJ2-7; TRBD2 aligns across 12 bases. The J call may be mistaken, given a closer DNA end match to TRBJ2-5. This CDR3 is built from 14 residues. Germline V gene data show CDR1 as GTSNPN and CDR2 as SVGIG (reference sequence).

The genes are TRBV5-1 and TRBJ2-1; 7 bases are a match to TRBD2. This CDR3 contains 15 residues. Germline V gene data show CDR1 as SGHRS and CDR2 as YFSETQ. After removal of 3 bases from V and 11 bases from J, the junction contained 14 bases not matched to a gene. DNA of the CDR3: TGCGCCAGCAGCTGGGTGGGAAGCGGGAATCACAAGCAGTTCTTC. This codes for CASSWVGSGNHKQFF.

This clonotype turned up a few times. V gene TRBV6-2 or TRBV6-3 combines with J gene TRBJ2-6; 10 positions agree with TRBD1. From germline, CDR1 is MNHEY and CDR2 SVGEGT. The CDR3 extends over 18 amino acids. After removal of 2 bases from V and 3 bases from J, the junction contained 7 bases not matched to a gene. The CDR3 region is CASSYHRTGGIGANVLTF. As DNA, the CDR3 is TGTGCCAGCAGTTACCATAGGACAGGGGGTATTGGGGCCAACGTCCTGACTTTC.